Below are 27 T cell receptor beta chains sequenced from a single sample in a study of technical replicates of blood from a few donors. Sequencing was performed with immunoSEQ multiplex PCR; in TCRdb, only in-frame clones are kept and a portion is missing. The table includes about 75,000 clones, approximately 90% detected once. The sequenced sample consisted of T cells isolated from PBMCs. These receptors were obtained from a human donor in good health.

This clone was seen once. The gene calls are TRBV30 and TRBJ2-1, with 9 bases identical to TRBD2. The CDR3 has 14 amino acids. V dropped 0 bases and J dropped 5; count of bases not matched to a gene: 2. Per the germline V gene, CDR1 is GTSNPN and CDR2 is SVGIG (reference sequence). DNA for the CDR3: TGTGCCTGGAGTGTAAGACTAGCGGACAATGAGCAGTTCTTC. Translated: CAWSVRLADNEQFF.

The rearrangement joins TRBV28 to TRBJ2-1, with a possible D match to TRBD1 (5 bases). Germline CDR1 MDHEN, CDR2 SYDVKM. The CDR3 is 15 amino acids. V was clipped by 4 bases and J by 5 bases, with 15 bases between them. In DNA, the CDR3 is TGTGCCAGCAGTTGGGGCTCCCGACGCGACAATGAGCAGTTCTTC. Translation gives CASSWGSRRDNEQFF.

The CDR3: CASSFRQGREKLFF. CDR3 sequence (DNA): TGTGCCAGCAGTTTCAGACAGGGTCGAGAAAAACTGTTTTTT. The chain links TRBV27 to TRBJ1-4; 7 bases match TRBD1. CDR3 length: 14 residues. Germline loops: CDR1 MNHEY, CDR2 SMNVEV (reference sequence). With 3 bases clipped from V and 8 bases from J, the junction kept 6 bases outside the gene matches.

This clone was picked up one time. The rearrangement links TRBV4-3 to TRBJ2-3; 7 positions agree with TRBD1. The length of the CDR3 is 14 residues. CDR1 and CDR2 from the germline V gene are LGHNA and YSLEER. The ends lost 4 bases at V and 2 bases at J; junction bases unmatched: 3. The CDR3 sequence: CASSPRGSTDTQYF. As DNA, the CDR3 is TGCGCCAGCAGCCCCAGGGGGTCCACAGATACGCAGTATTTT.

This clone showed up just once. V gene TRBV6-1 combines with J gene TRBJ1-5; a weak D match, TRBD1 (5 bases). The CDR3 is 17 residues long. V dropped 2 bases and J dropped 7 bases, with 21 bases sitting between them. In germline, CDR1 is MNHNS, CDR2 SASEGT. The CDR3 bases are TGTGCCAGCAGTGAATTTAATCCCTGGACAAACGTACAGCCCCAGCATTTT. Its protein is CASSEFNPWTNVQPQHF.

This chain links TRBV25-1 with TRBJ2-1; D remains ambiguous. Between the trimmed V and J ends, which lost 3 bases and 5 bases, there was a span of 11 bases. Germline V gene lookup returns CDR1 MGHDK and CDR2 SYGVNS. The CDR3 is made up of 14 amino acids. The CDR3 DNA sequence: TGTGCCAGCAGTGACCTGAGGATGGACAATGAGCAGTTCTTC. This codes for CASSDLRMDNEQFF.

This rearrangement joins TRBV29-1 to TRBJ2-7, with 9 bases fitting TRBD2. Trimming cost V 4 bases and J 1 base; bases outside gene matches: 2. Germline-derived CDR1 and CDR2 are SQVTM and ANQGSEA. This CDR3 spans 13 amino acids. CDR3 DNA sequence: TGCAGCGTTGCCCTAGCGGGGTCCTACGAGCAGTACTTC. As protein: CSVALAGSYEQYF.

The rearrangement uses TRBV5-4 and TRBJ2-7; a weak D match, TRBD1 (5 bases). The CDR3 length is 15 residues. Per the germline V gene, CDR1 is SGHNT and CDR2 is YYREEE (reference sequence). The V end lost 1 base, the J end lost 0 bases, and 11 bases lay between the germline ends. The CDR3 region has the DNA TGTGCCAGCAGCTTGCAGGGCCCGAGCTCCTACGAGCAGTACTTC. This translates into CASSLQGPSSYEQYF.

The CDR3 DNA reads TGTGCCAGCAGCTACGAGGGGGTCATCAATGAGCAGTTCTTC. It is translated as CASSYEGVINEQFF. J is TRBJ2-1 and V is TRBV11-2; D is possibly TRBD1 (6 bases). The V end was cut by 4 bases, the J end by 6 bases, with 13 bases between. CDR1 is SGHAT, CDR2 FQNNGV, per germline. This CDR3 has 14 amino acids.

The chain is built from TRBV5-1 and TRBJ2-4; TRBD1 is a possible D gene (5 bases). The V and J ends lost 2 bases and 4 bases respectively, with 13 bases between them. The CDR3 extends over 15 amino acids. The germline V gene has CDR1 SGHRS and CDR2 YFSETQ. For the CDR3, the DNA is TGCGCCAGCAGCTTAACATCCAGGGTAAAAAACATTCAGTACTTC. This encodes CASSLTSRVKNIQYF.

The V call is TRBV7-9, the J call TRBJ1-4; perhaps TRBD1 as D (5 bases). The V end was cut by 3 bases, the J end by 4 bases, with 15 bases between. The germline CDR1 and CDR2 sequences are SEHNR and FQNEAQ (reference sequence). The CDR3 sequence is 16 residues long. This CDR3 is CASSFVGAAFNEKLFF. In nucleotides, the CDR3 is TGTGCCAGCAGCTTCGTTGGGGCAGCTTTTAATGAAAAACTGTTTTTT.

The chain links TRBV13 to TRBJ1-2; 10 bases are shared with TRBD1. Germline CDR1 PRHDT, CDR2 FYEKMQ (reference sequence). The CDR3 is 15 amino acids. V shed 0 bases, J shed 3 bases, and the junction held 1 base outside the gene matches. CDR3 nucleotides: TGTGCCAGCAGCTTAGGGACAGGGGGCTACTATGGCTACACCTTC. This codes for CASSLGTGGYYGYTF.

This clone showed up just once. The V gene is TRBV11-1, the J gene TRBJ2-2; 7 bases fit TRBD2. This CDR3 has 15 amino acids. The V gene's germline CDR1 is SGHAT and CDR2 FQDESV (reference sequence). V dropped 0 bases and J dropped 6; count of bases not matched to a gene: 4. The CDR3: CASSLARGGSGELFF. The CDR3 nucleotides are TGTGCCAGCAGCTTAGCGCGGGGAGGGTCCGGGGAGCTGTTTTTT.

This chain connects TRBV27 to TRBJ1-1; D is uncertain. The germline V gene has CDR1 MNHEY and CDR2 SMNVEV (reference sequence). Trimming removed 7 bases at V and 1 base at J, with 7 bases between. The CDR3 runs to 12 residues. In DNA, the CDR3 is TGTGCCAGCAAGGAGGGGAACACTGAAGCTTTCTTT. Its translation is CASKEGNTEAFF.

Concerning this clone itself: This specimen includes other DNA sequences encoding the same CDR3. The V gene is TRBV27, the J gene TRBJ1-5; D is ambiguous. The V and J ends lost 0 bases and 4 bases respectively, with 7 bases between them. CDR1 and CDR2 from the germline V gene are MNHEY and SMNVEV (reference sequence). The CDR3 has 14 residues. CDR3 loop: CASSLSRGNQPQHF. In DNA, the CDR3 is TGTGCCAGCAGTTTATCGCGAGGAAATCAGCCCCAGCATTTT.

The chain carries TRBV29-1 and TRBJ2-3, with unresolved D. V lost 7 bases, J lost 4 bases, and 18 bases lay in between. The CDR3 is made up of 14 amino acids. The germline V gene has CDR1 SQVTM and CDR2 ANQGSEA. In DNA form, the CDR3 reads TGCAGCGGAGCCTACTCGGTTGGTTCAGATACGCAGTATTTT. Protein product: CSGAYSVGSDTQYF.

The chain employs TRBV29-1 and TRBJ1-1; D is undetermined. This CDR3 is built from 15 residues. In germline, CDR1 is SQVTM, CDR2 ANQGSEA. Trimming took off 2 bases at V and 1 base at J, with 14 bases between the two ends. The CDR3 coding sequence is TGCAGCGTTGAATTTTCGGCGGCCTCGAACACTGAAGCTTTCTTT. Its protein product is CSVEFSAASNTEAFF.

The V call is TRBV4-1, the J call TRBJ2-7, with TRBD1 matching over 11 bases. The germline CDR1 and CDR2 sequences are MGHRA and YSYEKL. V shed 4 bases, J shed 4 bases, and the junction held 15 bases outside the gene matches. This CDR3 comprises 18 residues. The CDR3 DNA reads as TGCGCCAGCAGCCTATCCGGGACAGGGGGTCCGTCGTTGTACGAGCAGTACTTC. Amino acid sequence: CASSLSGTGGPSLYEQYF.

The chain employs TRBV5-6 and TRBJ1-2; 8 positions match TRBD1. With V trimmed by 2 bases and J by 3 bases, 9 bases remained unmatched. CDR1 is SGHDT, CDR2 YYEEEE, per germline. The CDR3 is made up of 16 amino acids. The CDR3 DNA is TGTGCCAGCAGCTTATTCGGACAGGGTAGAGACTATGGCTACACCTTC. This codes for CASSLFGQGRDYGYTF.

The chain carries TRBV15 and TRBJ2-1; the D is unclear. CDR3 size: 15 residues. Germline CDR1 is LNHNV and CDR2 is YYDKDF (reference sequence). Trimming left V 11 bases short and J 2 bases short, with 19 bases between. The CDR3 spells CAASYSGLAYNEQFF. In DNA form, the CDR3 reads TGTGCCGCTTCCTACTCCGGTCTAGCCTACAATGAGCAGTTCTTC.

This clone was observed many times. CDR3 bases: TGCGCCAGCAGCTGGACTAGCGGGAGGGCCGGCAATGAGCAGTTCTTC. The encoded protein is CASSWTSGRAGNEQFF. This chain joins TRBV5-1 and TRBJ2-1; 15 bases match TRBD2. CDR3 size: 16 residues. Germline-derived CDR1 and CDR2 are SGHRS and YFSETQ. V trimming: 3 bases; J trimming: 6 bases; junction bases outside the gene matches: 4.

The chain has TRBV11-2 and TRBJ2-3; TRBD2 aligns across 7 bases. The junction had 8 bases not matched to a gene; V was cut back by 3 bases and J by 5 bases. Germline CDR1 SGHAT, CDR2 FQNNGV. CDR3 length equals 15 residues. CDR3 sequence reads: CASSLDRREVDTQYF. As DNA, the CDR3 is TGTGCCAGCAGCTTGGATCGACGGGAGGTAGATACGCAGTATTTT.

The chain carries TRBV2 and TRBJ1-2, with D tentatively TRBD1 (6 bases). In germline, CDR1 is SNHLY, CDR2 FYNNEI. V shed 8 bases and J shed 3 bases, with 22 bases lying between them. The CDR3 is made up of 16 amino acids. The CDR3 spells CASVGAGVIPDYGYTF. The CDR3, as DNA: TGTGCCAGCGTTGGAGCAGGGGTCATCCCAGACTATGGCTACACCTTC.

V and J are TRBV28 and TRBJ1-1; D perhaps matches TRBD1 (5 bases). There are 14 residues in the CDR3. The germline gives CDR1 MDHEN, CDR2 SYDVKM. V was pared by 1 base and J by 4 bases, with 10 bases between. The CDR3 region has the DNA TGTGCCAGCAGTTTATCCAGGGAAAGCACTGAAGCTTTCTTT. Translation: CASSLSRESTEAFF.

J is TRBJ1-2 and V is TRBV27; TRBD1 might be the D (6 bases). Germline CDR1 MNHEY, CDR2 SMNVEV (reference sequence). V was cut by 5 bases and J by 0 bases, with 13 bases left in between. The CDR3 totals 15 residues. The CDR3 is CASSPIDRSNYGYTF. In DNA, the CDR3 is TGTGCCAGCAGTCCTATCGACAGGTCTAACTATGGCTACACCTTC.

The gene calls are TRBV2 and TRBJ2-3, with D possibly being TRBD2 (6 bases). Germline loops: CDR1 SNHLY, CDR2 FYNNEI. With 6 bases removed from V and 2 bases from J, the gap between germline ends came to 9 bases. The CDR3 sequence is 13 residues long. The CDR3 nucleotides read TGTGCCAGCAGGGGGACTGTCACAGATACGCAGTATTTT. Its translation: CASRGTVTDTQYF. Drawing the rest from reference TRBV2 and TRBJ2-3, the complete variable domain is EPEVTQTPSHQVTQMGQEVILRCVPISNHLYFYWYRQILGQKVEFLVSFYNNEISEKSEIFDDQFSVERPDGSNFTLKIRSTKLEDSAMYFCASRGTVTDTQYFGPGTRLTVL.

The DNA for the CDR3 is TGTGCCAGCAGGGAGATGTACTATGGCTACACCTTC. Translation gives CASREMYYGYTF. The J gene is TRBJ1-2, the V gene TRBV6-1; D is unresolved. Germline V gene lookup returns CDR1 MNHNS and CDR2 SASEGT. CDR3 length: 12 residues. Trimming stripped 6 bases from V and 3 bases from J, with 8 bases between.